These 24 T cell receptor beta chains originate from one sample sequenced in a study of T cells in Graves' hyperthyroidism and ophthalmopathy. RNA transcripts were the template for amplifying TCR beta CDR3 regions. HTBI primers were the set used in a first-round RT-PCR of the TCR CDR3. A single record per CDR3 protein comes from TCRdb applying MiXCR to the multiplex PCR reads. The table records 620,000 or so distinct CDR3 sequences, about 15% of them present only once. Sequencing was done on a sample of blood. All receptors come from a woman between 45 and 60 years old with Graves' ophthalmopathy.

This clonotype was counted many times. This chain links TRBV7-9 with TRBJ2-7; TRBD2 aligns across 9 bases. Per germline, CDR1 SEHNR and CDR2 FQNEAQ (reference sequence). The CDR3 runs 15 residues. The ends lost 5 bases at V and 2 bases at J; junction bases unmatched: 7. CDR3 residues: CASSTETSGPYEQYF. The CDR3 DNA follows: TGTGCCAGCAGCACCGAGACTAGCGGTCCCTACGAGCAGTACTTC.

In this sample, this clonotype turned up once. V and J are TRBV28 and TRBJ2-1, with 16 bases matching TRBD2. The germline V gene has CDR1 MDHEN and CDR2 SYDVKM. The CDR3 loop spans 20 amino acids. The V segment lost 6 bases and the J segment 4 bases; nucleotides outside the gene matches: 15. DNA for the CDR3: TGTGCCAGCAGCCCCACAGGCCGGGGACTAGCGGGAGGGCCTTACAATGAGCAGTTCTTC. This sequence encodes CASSPTGRGLAGGPYNEQFF.

Of note for this clonotype: This may be a read error, as it is one base from a much larger clone. The J gene is TRBJ2-1, the V gene TRBV29-1; D is unclear. CDR3 length equals 13 residues. Germline V gene data show CDR1 as SQVTM and CDR2 as ANQGSEA. Trimming took 8 bases from V and 7 from J, leaving 18 bases between them. The CDR3 nucleotides are TGCAGCCTCGATTCGACTGGCCCAAATGAGCAGTTCTTC. It codes for CSLDSTGPNEQFF.

This clonotype has more than one count but fewer than ten. V usage is TRBV5-1 and J usage is TRBJ2-7, with 8 bases aligning to TRBD1. V gave up 4 bases and J gave up 1 base; unmatched junction bases: 10. The CDR3 runs to 16 residues. Per the germline V gene, CDR1 is SGHRS and CDR2 is YFSETQ. CDR3 sequence: CASSTFRTGTSYEQYF. Written as DNA, the CDR3 is TGCGCCAGCAGCACCTTCCGGACAGGGACTTCCTACGAGCAGTACTTC.

This chain links TRBV6-1 with TRBJ2-7, with 8 bases that match TRBD1. Germline trimming cut 2 bases from V and 2 bases from J; bases unmatched to any gene: 2. The CDR3 covers 14 residues. Germline CDR1 and CDR2: MNHNS and SASEGT. The CDR3 loop reads CASSERQGPYEQYF. In nucleotides, the CDR3 is TGTGCCAGCAGTGAAAGACAGGGGCCCTACGAGCAGTACTTC.

The V gene is TRBV6-5, the J gene TRBJ2-1; the D is unclear. CDR3 size: 12 residues. V lost 0 bases, J lost 9 bases, and 6 bases lay in between. CDR1 is MNHEY and CDR2 is SVGAGI in the germline V gene. CDR3: CASSYSMAEQFF. Written as DNA, the CDR3 is TGTGCCAGCAGTTACTCGATGGCTGAGCAGTTCTTC.

This clonotype has a count of ten or more. V is TRBV28 and J is TRBJ1-1, with TRBD1 as a possible D gene (5 bases). This CDR3 spans 16 amino acids. In germline, CDR1 is MDHEN, CDR2 SYDVKM. Trimming cost V 1 base and J 6 bases, with 18 bases left between them. The CDR3 DNA reads as TGTGCCAGCAGTTTATCCAGGGATAAGGCGGACTCTGAAGCTTTCTTT. It specifies CASSLSRDKADSEAFF.

This clonotype was counted ten times or more. This rearrangement joins TRBV28 to TRBJ2-7, with unresolved D. This CDR3 is built from 14 residues. Trimming stripped 8 bases from V and 1 base from J, with 15 bases between. Germline lookup yields CDR1 MDHEN and CDR2 SYDVKM. CDR3 bases: TGTGCCAGCGGCGTGGGTAGGCGTTCCTACGAGCAGTACTTC. This gives the protein CASGVGRRSYEQYF.

Ten or more counts support this clonotype. This chain's CDR3 is CASSHDPGLSLVTEAFF. The CDR3 bases are TGTGCCAGCAGCCACGATCCGGGACTCTCGTTGGTTACTGAAGCTTTCTTT. The chain employs TRBV3-1 and TRBJ1-1; D is perhaps TRBD1 (5 bases). The CDR3 spans 17 residues. V dropped 3 bases and J dropped 5 bases, with 22 bases sitting between them. Germline CDR1 LGHDT, CDR2 YNNKEL (reference sequence).

The table lists this clonotype with many counts. The genes are TRBV7-8 and TRBJ2-7, with 7 bases identical to TRBD1. The CDR3 has 13 amino acids. The germline CDR1 and CDR2 sequences are SGHVS and FQNEAQ. The trim removed 10 bases at V and 2 bases at J, leaving 8 bases unmatched. This CDR3 is CATQTGSTYEQYF. The CDR3 DNA follows: TGTGCCACCCAGACAGGGTCCACCTACGAGCAGTACTTC. Variable domain in full (rest from reference TRBV7-8 and TRBJ2-7): GAGVSQSPRYKVAKRGQDVALRCDPISGHVSLFWYQQALGQGPEFLTYFQNEAQLDKSGLPSDRFFAERPEGSVSTLKIQRTQQEDSAVYLCATQTGSTYEQYFGPGTRLTVT.

This clonotype occurred many times. The CDR3 DNA reads as TGTGCCAGCAGTGCCCGACGGGGCACGGGCACTGAAGCTTTCTTT. Translation gives CASSARRGTGTEAFF. The chain is built from TRBV6-1 and TRBJ1-1; a weak D match, TRBD1 (5 bases). The CDR3 has 15 amino acids. Germline assignment: CDR1 MNHNS and CDR2 SASEGT. The ends were cut back, 4 bases at V and 4 bases at J, with 16 bases in the middle.

The chain carries TRBV19 and TRBJ2-3, with TRBD2 identical over 8 bases. The V and J ends lost 5 bases and 4 bases, in that order; junction bases with no gene match: 8. The V gene's germline CDR1 is LNHDA and CDR2 SQIVND (reference sequence). The CDR3 consists of 15 residues. The CDR3 sequence is CASSLGTRSADTQYF. The CDR3 DNA sequence: TGTGCCAGTAGTCTCGGGACTAGATCCGCAGATACGCAGTATTTT.

The CDR3 loop reads CASSISLNTEAFF. The DNA of the CDR3 is TGTGCCAGTAGTATTTCCCTGAACACTGAAGCTTTCTTT. The chain joins TRBV19 to TRBJ1-1; the D is unclear. The ends were cut back, 3 bases at V and 0 bases at J, with 5 bases in the middle. The length of the CDR3 is 13 residues. The germline V gene encodes CDR1 LNHDA and CDR2 SQIVND (reference sequence).

This clonotype was picked up many times. The chain links TRBV5-1 to TRBJ2-7, with D perhaps being TRBD1 or TRBD2 (5 bases each). V gave up 4 bases and J gave up 6 bases, with 8 bases separating them. Germline loops: CDR1 SGHRS, CDR2 YFSETQ. This CDR3 region has 11 residues. The CDR3: CASSPGREQYF. In nucleotides, the CDR3 is TGCGCCAGCAGCCCGGGGCGCGAGCAGTACTTC. Full variable domain (outside the CDR3, taken from reference TRBV5-1 and TRBJ2-7): KAGVTQTPRYLIKTRGQQVTLSCSPISGHRSVSWYQQTPGQGLQFLFEYFSETQRNKGNFPGRFSGRQFSNSRSEMNVSTLELGDSALYLCASSPGREQYFGPGTRLTVT.

The chain employs TRBV29-1 and TRBJ2-7; D remains unclear. Per the germline V gene, CDR1 is SQVTM and CDR2 is ANQGSEA. The CDR3 has 12 residues. V lost 4 bases and J lost 2, with 9 bases in between. CDR3 residues: CSVAKGTYEQYF. The CDR3 bases are TGCAGCGTTGCAAAAGGGACCTACGAGCAGTACTTC.

This clonotype was detected many times. This chain uses TRBV20-1 with TRBJ2-3, with TRBD2 matching 11 bases. Losses at the gene ends were 0 bases for V and 2 bases for J; bases not matched to a gene: 4. The CDR3 has 16 amino acids. CDR1 and CDR2 (germline): DFQATT, SNEGSKA (reference sequence). This CDR3 reads CSARDLAGGSTDTQYF. DNA for the CDR3: TGCAGTGCTAGAGATCTAGCGGGAGGTTCCACAGATACGCAGTATTTT.

This clonotype appeared a few times. J is TRBJ2-1 and V is TRBV2; TRBD2 aligns across 9 bases. This CDR3 has 17 residues. In germline, CDR1 is SNHLY, CDR2 FYNNEI. V dropped 2 bases and J dropped 4; count of bases not matched to a gene: 9. In DNA, the CDR3 is TGTGCCAGCAGTGAACGGATAGCGGGAGACCCTTACAATGAGCAGTTCTTC. The encoded protein is CASSERIAGDPYNEQFF.

This clonotype was seen at least ten times. The chain combines TRBV28 with TRBJ1-5, with D possibly matching TRBD1 (6 bases). With 5 bases removed from V and 6 bases from J, the gap between germline ends came to 14 bases. Germline V gene data show CDR1 as MDHEN and CDR2 as SYDVKM. The CDR3 length is 14 residues. The DNA of the CDR3 is TGTGCCAGCAGTCTACAGGGTTGGAGTCAGCCCCAGCATTTT. This encodes CASSLQGWSQPQHF.

Note on this clonotype: Possible read error: a much larger clone is one base away. V usage is TRBV6-1 and J usage is TRBJ2-1; 8 positions match TRBD1. The DNA matches TRBJ2-7 better at its end, which makes the J call doubtful. The length of the CDR3 is 14 residues. In germline, CDR1 is MNHNS, CDR2 SASEGT. This CDR3 reads CASRRTGRDNEQYF. The CDR3 DNA sequence: TGTGCCAGCAGGCGGACAGGGAGAGACAATGAGCAGTACTTC.

The chain links TRBV7-2 to TRBJ1-2; possible D gene TRBD1, 6 bases. The V and J ends lost 5 bases and 2 bases respectively, with 15 bases between them. Germline CDR1 SGHTA, CDR2 FQGNSA. CDR3 length equals 15 residues. Here the CDR3 DNA reads TGTGCCAGCAGCCCGGGAAACAGGGCAAACTATGGCTACACCTTC. Amino acid sequence: CASSPGNRANYGYTF. Combining the CDR3 with reference TRBV7-2 and TRBJ1-2 gives the whole variable domain GAGVSQSPSNKVTEKGKDVELRCDPISGHTALYWYRQSLGQGLEFLIYFQGNSAPDKSGLPSDRFSAERTGGSVSTLTIQRTQQEDSAVYLCASSPGNRANYGYTFGSGTRLTVV.

This clonotype has only a few counts. The chain has TRBV7-3 and TRBJ1-2; 7 bases are a match to TRBD1. Germline values: CDR1 SGHTA, CDR2 FQGTGA. The CDR3 runs 14 residues. V trimming: 5 bases; J trimming: 6 bases; junction bases outside the gene matches: 9. CDR3 sequence (DNA): TGTGCCAGCAGCCCCGGGACAGCTCTAGATGGCTACACCTTC. Amino acid sequence: CASSPGTALDGYTF. Together with reference TRBV7-3 and TRBJ1-2, the CDR3 gives the full variable domain: GAGVSQTPSNKVTEKGKYVELRCDPISGHTALYWYRQSLGQGPEFLIYFQGTGAADDSGLPNDRFFAVRPEGSVSTLKIQRTERGDSAVYLCASSPGTALDGYTFGSGTRLTVV.

On this clonotype itself: This may come from a read error, since a much larger clone is one base off. CDR3 loop: CAGSLFGASEAFF. CDR3 nucleotides: TGTGCCGGCAGTTTATTTGGGGCATCTGAAGCTTTCTTT. The V call is TRBV27, the J call TRBJ1-1, with a weak D call TRBD1 (5 bases). This CDR3 has 13 amino acids. Looked up from germline, CDR1 is MNHEY and CDR2 is SMNVEV (reference sequence).

The sample holds many counts of this clonotype. The V call is TRBV29-1, the J call TRBJ2-7, with a weak D call TRBD2 (5 bases). V lost 3 bases to trimming and J lost 2 bases, with 14 bases between them. Germline V gene sequence: CDR1 SQVTM, CDR2 ANQGSEA. CDR3 size: 14 residues. CDR3 DNA: TGCAGCGTTGAGCGGCTAGCTTCCACCTACGAGCAGTACTTC. It translates to CSVERLASTYEQYF.

This clonotype was found many times. The chain couples TRBV12-3 or TRBV12-4 to TRBJ2-5; 11 bases are shared with TRBD2. The CDR3 loop spans 15 amino acids. J lost 3 bases, V lost 5 bases, and 5 bases had no gene match. The CDR3 is CASSTLTSGKETQYF. CDR3 nucleotides: TGTGCCAGCAGTACACTGACTAGCGGGAAAGAGACCCAGTACTTC.